This TCR beta chain appears in the sequencing data of a study of neoadjuvant nivolumab and ipilimumab in lung cancer. Study-wide points: TCR richness and clonality were higher in tumors than adjacent uninvolved lung.

Trimming cost V 2 bases and J 3 bases, with 7 bases left between them. The germline V gene has CDR1 GTSNPN and CDR2 SVGIG (reference sequence). This CDR3 region has 12 residues. Here immunoSEQ multiplex PCR was the method, and the copy in TCRdb shows in-frame clones only, minus some. The sample consists of around 24,000 clones, approximately 85% of them appearing once. As regards this clone: What it recognizes is unknown.

The clonotype comes from an adult with non-small cell lung cancer. This sequence joins TRBV30 and TRBJ1-2; D call uncertain. Specimen: tumor tissue, collected after neoadjuvant nivolumab, alone or with ipilimumab, at or shortly before surgery. CDR3 in amino acids: CAWSSTDYGYTF. The CDR3 DNA is TGTGCCTGGAGTAGCACAGACTATGGCTACACCTTC.